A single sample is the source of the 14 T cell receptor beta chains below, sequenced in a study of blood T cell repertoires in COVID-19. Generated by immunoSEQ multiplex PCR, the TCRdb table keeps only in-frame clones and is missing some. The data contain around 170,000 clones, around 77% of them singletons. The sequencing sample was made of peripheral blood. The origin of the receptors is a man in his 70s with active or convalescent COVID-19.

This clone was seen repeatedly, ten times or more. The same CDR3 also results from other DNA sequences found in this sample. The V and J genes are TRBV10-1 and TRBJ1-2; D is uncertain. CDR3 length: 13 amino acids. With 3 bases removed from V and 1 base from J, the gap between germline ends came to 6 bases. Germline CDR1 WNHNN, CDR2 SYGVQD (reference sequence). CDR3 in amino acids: CASSDGDNYGYTF. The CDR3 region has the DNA TGCGCCAGCAGTGACGGGGATAACTATGGCTACACCTTC.

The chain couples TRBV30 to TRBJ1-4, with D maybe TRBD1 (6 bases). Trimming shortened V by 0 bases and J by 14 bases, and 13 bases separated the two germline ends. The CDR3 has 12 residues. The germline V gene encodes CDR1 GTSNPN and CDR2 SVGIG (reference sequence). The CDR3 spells CAWSVGQNPLFF. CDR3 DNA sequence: TGTGCCTGGAGTGTAGGACAGAACCCTCTGTTTTTT.

CDR3 sequence: CASRGGDTQYF. The DNA for the CDR3 is TGTGCCAGCAGGGGGGGGGATACGCAGTATTTT. The genes are TRBV2 and TRBJ2-3, with 7 bases aligning to TRBD2. V gave up 6 bases and J gave up 6 bases; unmatched junction bases: 0. CDR1 and CDR2 from the germline V gene are SNHLY and FYNNEI. This CDR3 is built from 11 residues. Full variable domain (remainder filled in from reference TRBV2 and TRBJ2-3): EPEVTQTPSHQVTQMGQEVILRCVPISNHLYFYWYRQILGQKVEFLVSFYNNEISEKSEIFDDQFSVERPDGSNFTLKIRSTKLEDSAMYFCASRGGDTQYFGPGTRLTVL.

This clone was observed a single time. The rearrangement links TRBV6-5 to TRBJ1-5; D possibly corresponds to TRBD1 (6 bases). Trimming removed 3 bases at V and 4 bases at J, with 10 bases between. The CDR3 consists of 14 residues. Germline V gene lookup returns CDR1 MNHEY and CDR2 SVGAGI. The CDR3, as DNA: TGTGCCAGCAGTTATGGGGGCTTGAATCAGCCCCAGCATTTT. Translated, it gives CASSYGGLNQPQHF.

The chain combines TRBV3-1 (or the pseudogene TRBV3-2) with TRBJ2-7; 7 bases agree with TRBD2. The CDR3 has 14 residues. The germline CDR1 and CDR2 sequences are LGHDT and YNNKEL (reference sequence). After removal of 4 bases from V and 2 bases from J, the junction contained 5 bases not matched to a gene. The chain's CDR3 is CASSRGGTTYEQYF. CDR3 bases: TGTGCCAGCAGCCGCGGGGGTACCACCTACGAGCAGTACTTC.

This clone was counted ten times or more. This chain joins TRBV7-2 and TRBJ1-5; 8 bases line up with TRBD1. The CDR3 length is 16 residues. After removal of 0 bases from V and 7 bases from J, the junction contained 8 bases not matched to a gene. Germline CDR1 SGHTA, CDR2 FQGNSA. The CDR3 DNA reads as TGTGCCAGCAGCTTAGCGCATGGCAGGGGGCGGCAGCCCCAGCATTTT. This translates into CASSLAHGRGRQPQHF.

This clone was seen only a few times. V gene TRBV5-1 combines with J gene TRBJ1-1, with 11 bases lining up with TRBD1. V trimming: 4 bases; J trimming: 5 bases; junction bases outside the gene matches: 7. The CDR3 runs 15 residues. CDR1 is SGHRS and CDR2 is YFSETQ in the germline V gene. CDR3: CASSRTGGEGTEAFF. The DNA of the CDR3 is TGCGCCAGCAGCCGGACAGGGGGCGAAGGTACTGAAGCTTTCTTT.

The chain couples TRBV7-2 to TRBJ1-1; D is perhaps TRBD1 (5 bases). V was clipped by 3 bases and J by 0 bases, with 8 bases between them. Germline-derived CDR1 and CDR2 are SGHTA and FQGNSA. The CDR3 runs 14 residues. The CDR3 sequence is CASSFDSMNTEAFF. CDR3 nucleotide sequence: TGTGCCAGCAGCTTCGACAGTATGAACACTGAAGCTTTCTTT.

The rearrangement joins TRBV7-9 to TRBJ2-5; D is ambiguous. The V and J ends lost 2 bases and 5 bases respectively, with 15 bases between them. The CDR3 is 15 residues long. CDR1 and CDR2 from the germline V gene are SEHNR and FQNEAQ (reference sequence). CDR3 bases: TGTGCCAGCAGCTTATTAGTGGAAGGAGAGGAGACCCAGTACTTC. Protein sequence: CASSLLVEGEETQYF.

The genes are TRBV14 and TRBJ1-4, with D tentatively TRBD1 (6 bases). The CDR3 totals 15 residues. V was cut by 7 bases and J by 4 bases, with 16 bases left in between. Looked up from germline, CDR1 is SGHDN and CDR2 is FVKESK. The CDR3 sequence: CASTQGPKDNEKLFF. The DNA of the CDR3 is TGTGCCAGCACTCAGGGGCCCAAAGATAATGAAAAACTGTTTTTT.

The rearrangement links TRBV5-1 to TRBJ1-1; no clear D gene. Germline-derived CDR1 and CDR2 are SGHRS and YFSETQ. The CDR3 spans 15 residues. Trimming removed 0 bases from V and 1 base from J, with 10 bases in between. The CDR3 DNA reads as TGCGCCAGCAGCTTGGAGGCAGGATCGAACACTGAAGCTTTCTTT. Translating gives CASSLEAGSNTEAFF.

CDR3 DNA: TGTGCCAGCTCGCCGGGACAAGGATCGTACACCGGGGAGCTGTTTTTT. As protein: CASSPGQGSYTGELFF. The V call is TRBV18, the J call TRBJ2-2, with D possibly being TRBD1 (6 bases). Germline-derived CDR1 and CDR2 are KGHSH and LQKENI. This CDR3 contains 16 residues. With 6 bases removed from V and 3 bases from J, the gap between germline ends came to 17 bases.

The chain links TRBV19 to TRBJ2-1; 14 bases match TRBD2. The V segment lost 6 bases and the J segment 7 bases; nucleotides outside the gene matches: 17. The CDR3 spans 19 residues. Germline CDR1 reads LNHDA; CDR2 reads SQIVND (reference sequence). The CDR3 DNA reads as TGTGCCAGTAGCCCTGTGGCTGGACTAGCGGGGGGTATAGGTAATGAGCAGTTCTTC. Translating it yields CASSPVAGLAGGIGNEQFF. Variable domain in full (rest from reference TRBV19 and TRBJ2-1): DGGITQSPKYLFRKEGQNVTLSCEQNLNHDAMYWYRQDPGQGLRLIYYSQIVNDFQKGDIAEGYSVSREKKESFPLTVTSAQKNPTAFYLCASSPVAGLAGGIGNEQFFGPGTRLTVL.

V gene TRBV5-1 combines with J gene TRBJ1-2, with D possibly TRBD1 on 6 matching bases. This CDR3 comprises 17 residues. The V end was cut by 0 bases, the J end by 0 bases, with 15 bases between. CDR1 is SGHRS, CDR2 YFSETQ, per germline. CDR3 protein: CASSLGGPNRANYGYTF. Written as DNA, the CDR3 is TGCGCCAGCAGCTTGGGGGGGCCAAATAGAGCTAACTATGGCTACACCTTC.